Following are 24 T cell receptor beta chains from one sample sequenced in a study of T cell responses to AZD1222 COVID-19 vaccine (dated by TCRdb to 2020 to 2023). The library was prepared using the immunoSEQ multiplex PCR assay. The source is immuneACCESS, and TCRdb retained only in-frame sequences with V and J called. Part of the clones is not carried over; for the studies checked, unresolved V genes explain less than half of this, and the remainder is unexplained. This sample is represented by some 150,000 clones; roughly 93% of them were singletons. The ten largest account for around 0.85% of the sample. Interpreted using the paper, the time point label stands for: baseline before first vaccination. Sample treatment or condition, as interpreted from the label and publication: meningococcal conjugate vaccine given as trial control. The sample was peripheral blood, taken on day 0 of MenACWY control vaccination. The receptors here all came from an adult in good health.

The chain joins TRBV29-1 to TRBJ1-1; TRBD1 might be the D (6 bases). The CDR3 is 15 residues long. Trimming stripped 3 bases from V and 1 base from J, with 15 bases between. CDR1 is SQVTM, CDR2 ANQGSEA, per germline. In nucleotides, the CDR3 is TGCAGCGTTGAGCCCGGGGGGCGGGGGAACACTGAAGCTTTCTTT. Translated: CSVEPGGRGNTEAFF.

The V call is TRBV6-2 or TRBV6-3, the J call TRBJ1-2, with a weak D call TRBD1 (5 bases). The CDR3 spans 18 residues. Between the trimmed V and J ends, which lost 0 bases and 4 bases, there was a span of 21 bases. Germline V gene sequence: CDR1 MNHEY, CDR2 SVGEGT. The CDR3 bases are TGTGCCAGCAGTTACTCGAACTTGGGGACGACAGACAGCTATGGCTACACCTTC. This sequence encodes CASSYSNLGTTDSYGYTF.

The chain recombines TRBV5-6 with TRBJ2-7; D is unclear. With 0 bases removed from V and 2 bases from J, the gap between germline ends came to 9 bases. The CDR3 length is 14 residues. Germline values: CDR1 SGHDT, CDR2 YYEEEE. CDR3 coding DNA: TGTGCCAGCAGCTTGGCCCTCGGCGCCTACGAGCAGTACTTC. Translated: CASSLALGAYEQYF.

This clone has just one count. This chain's CDR3 is CATDSRDLNYGYTF. The CDR3 region has the DNA TGTGCCACGGACTCTAGAGATCTTAACTATGGCTACACCTTC. V and J are TRBV30 and TRBJ1-2; no definite D call. This CDR3 spans 14 amino acids. Germline assignment: CDR1 GTSNPN and CDR2 SVGIG (reference sequence). Trimming stripped 8 bases from V and 1 base from J, with 17 bases between.

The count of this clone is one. The CDR3 here is CAISGPTSGSGANVLTF. For the CDR3, the DNA is TGTGCCATCAGTGGCCCTACTAGCGGGTCTGGGGCCAACGTCCTGACTTTC. This chain connects TRBV10-3 to TRBJ2-6; TRBD2 agrees at 9 bases. V gave up 4 bases and J gave up 1 base; unmatched junction bases: 5. This CDR3 has 17 amino acids. CDR1 is ENHRY, CDR2 SYGVKD, per germline.

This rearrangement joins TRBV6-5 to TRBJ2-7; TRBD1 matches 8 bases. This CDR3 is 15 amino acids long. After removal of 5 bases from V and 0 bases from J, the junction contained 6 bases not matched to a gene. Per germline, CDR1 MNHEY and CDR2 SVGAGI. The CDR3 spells CASSLRTGSSYEQYF. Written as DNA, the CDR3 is TGTGCCAGCAGTCTCAGGACAGGGAGCTCCTACGAGCAGTACTTC.

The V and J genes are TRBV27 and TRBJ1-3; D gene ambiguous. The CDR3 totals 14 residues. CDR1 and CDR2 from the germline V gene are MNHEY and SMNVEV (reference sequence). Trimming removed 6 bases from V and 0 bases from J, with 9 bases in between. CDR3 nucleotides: TGTGCCAGCAGACCATCTGGCTCTGGAAACACCATATATTTT. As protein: CASRPSGSGNTIYF.

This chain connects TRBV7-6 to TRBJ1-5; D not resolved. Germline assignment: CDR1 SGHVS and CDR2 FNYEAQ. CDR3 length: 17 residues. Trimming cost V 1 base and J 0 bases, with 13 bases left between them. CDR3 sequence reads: CASSLGSRVHSNQPQHF. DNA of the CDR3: TGTGCCAGCAGCTTAGGAAGCCGGGTCCATAGCAATCAGCCCCAGCATTTT.

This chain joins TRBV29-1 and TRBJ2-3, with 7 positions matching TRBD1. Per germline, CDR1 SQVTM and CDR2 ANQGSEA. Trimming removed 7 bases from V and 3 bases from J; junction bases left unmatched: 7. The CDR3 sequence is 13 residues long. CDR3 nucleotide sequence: TGCAGCGGAGGGCAGGGACAGACAGATACGCAGTATTTT. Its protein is CSGGQGQTDTQYF.

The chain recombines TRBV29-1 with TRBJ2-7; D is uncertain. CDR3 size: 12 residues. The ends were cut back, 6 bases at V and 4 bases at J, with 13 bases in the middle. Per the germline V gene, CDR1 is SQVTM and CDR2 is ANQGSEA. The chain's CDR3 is CSVNLGTYEQYF. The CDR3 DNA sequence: TGCAGCGTCAACTTAGGTACTTACGAGCAGTACTTC.

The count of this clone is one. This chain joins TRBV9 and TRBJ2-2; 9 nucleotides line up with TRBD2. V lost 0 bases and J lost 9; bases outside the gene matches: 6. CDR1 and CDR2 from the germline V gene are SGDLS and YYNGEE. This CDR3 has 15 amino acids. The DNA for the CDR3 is TGTGCCAGCAGCGTAGGAGCGGGGGGCCACAGGGAGCTGTTTTTT. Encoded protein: CASSVGAGGHRELFF.

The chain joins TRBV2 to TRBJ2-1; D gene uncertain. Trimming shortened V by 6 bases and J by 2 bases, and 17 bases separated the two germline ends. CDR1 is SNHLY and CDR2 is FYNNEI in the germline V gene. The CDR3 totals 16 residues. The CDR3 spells CASSQEYGRPYNEQFF. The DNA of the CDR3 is TGTGCCAGCAGCCAAGAGTACGGACGGCCCTACAATGAGCAGTTCTTC. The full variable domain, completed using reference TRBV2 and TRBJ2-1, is EPEVTQTPSHQVTQMGQEVILRCVPISNHLYFYWYRQILGQKVEFLVSFYNNEISEKSEIFDDQFSVERPDGSNFTLKIRSTKLEDSAMYFCASSQEYGRPYNEQFFGPGTRLTVL.

The CDR3 nucleotides read TGTGCCAGCAGCTTCGGGGGGAGGTCCTACAATGAGCAGTTCTTC. Translated, it gives CASSFGGRSYNEQFF. This sequence joins TRBV11-3 and TRBJ2-1; TRBD2 aligns across 7 bases. This CDR3 region has 15 residues. The germline gives CDR1 SGHNT, CDR2 YENEEA. V lost 3 bases and J lost 1; bases outside the gene matches: 3.

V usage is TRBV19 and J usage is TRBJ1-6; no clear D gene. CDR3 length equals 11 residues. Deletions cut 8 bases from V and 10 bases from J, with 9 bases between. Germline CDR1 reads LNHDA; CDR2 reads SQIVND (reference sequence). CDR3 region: CASSNGSPLHF. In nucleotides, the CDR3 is TGTGCCAGTTCGAATGGGTCACCCCTCCACTTT.

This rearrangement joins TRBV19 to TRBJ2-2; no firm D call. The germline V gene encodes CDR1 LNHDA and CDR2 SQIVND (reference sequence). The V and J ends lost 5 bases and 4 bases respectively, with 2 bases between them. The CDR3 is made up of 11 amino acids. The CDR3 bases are TGTGCCAGTAGTTTCACCGGGGAGCTGTTTTTT. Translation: CASSFTGELFF.

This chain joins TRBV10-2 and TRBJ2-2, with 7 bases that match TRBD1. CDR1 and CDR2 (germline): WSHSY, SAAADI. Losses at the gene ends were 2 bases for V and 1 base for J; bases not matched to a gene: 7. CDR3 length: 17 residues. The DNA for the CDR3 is TGCGCCAGCAGTGAGAGGGGGCCCCTTGAGAACACCGGGGAGCTGTTTTTT. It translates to CASSERGPLENTGELFF.

The CDR3 loop reads CASSRAGEETEAFF. The CDR3 nucleotides are TGTGCCAGCAGTAGGGCAGGAGAGGAGACTGAAGCTTTCTTT. The genes are TRBV6-5 and TRBJ1-1; no definite D call. CDR3 length: 14 amino acids. V gave up 5 bases and J gave up 5 bases, with 15 bases separating them. CDR1 and CDR2 (germline): MNHEY, SVGAGI.

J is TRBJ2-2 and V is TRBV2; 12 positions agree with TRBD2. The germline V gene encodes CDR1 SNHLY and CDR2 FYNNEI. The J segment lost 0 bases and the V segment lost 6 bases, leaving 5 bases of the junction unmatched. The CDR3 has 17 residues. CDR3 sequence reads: CASRSLAGGPNTGELFF. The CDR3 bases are TGTGCCAGCAGAAGCCTAGCGGGAGGGCCGAACACCGGGGAGCTGTTTTTT.

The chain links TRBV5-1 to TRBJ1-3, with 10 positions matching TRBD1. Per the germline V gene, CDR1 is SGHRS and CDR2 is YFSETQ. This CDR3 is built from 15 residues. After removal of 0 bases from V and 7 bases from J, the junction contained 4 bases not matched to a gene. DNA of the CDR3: TGCGCCAGCAGCTTGGAGGGACAGGGGCTCAACACCATATATTTT. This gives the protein CASSLEGQGLNTIYF.

CDR3 loop: CASSVGGHTDQPQHF. CDR3 DNA: TGTGCCAGCAGCGTCGGGGGACACACAGATCAGCCCCAGCATTTT. The rearrangement uses TRBV9 and TRBJ1-5; D possibly corresponds to TRBD1 (6 bases). Germline V gene data show CDR1 as SGDLS and CDR2 as YYNGEE. The V end was cut by 2 bases, the J end by 5 bases, with 14 bases between. CDR3 length equals 15 residues.

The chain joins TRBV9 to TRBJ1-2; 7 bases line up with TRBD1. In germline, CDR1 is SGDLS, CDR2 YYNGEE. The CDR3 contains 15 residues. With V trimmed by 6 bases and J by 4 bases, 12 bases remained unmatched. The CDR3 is CASTSEKGGLYGYTF. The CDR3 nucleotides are TGTGCCAGCACCTCCGAGAAAGGGGGCCTCTATGGCTACACCTTC.

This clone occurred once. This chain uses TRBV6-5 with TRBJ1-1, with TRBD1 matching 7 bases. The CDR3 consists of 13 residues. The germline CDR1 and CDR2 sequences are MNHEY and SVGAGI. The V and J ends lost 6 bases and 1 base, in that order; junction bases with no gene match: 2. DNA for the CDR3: TGTGCCAGCAGGGACAGGTCGAACACTGAAGCTTTCTTT. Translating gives CASRDRSNTEAFF.

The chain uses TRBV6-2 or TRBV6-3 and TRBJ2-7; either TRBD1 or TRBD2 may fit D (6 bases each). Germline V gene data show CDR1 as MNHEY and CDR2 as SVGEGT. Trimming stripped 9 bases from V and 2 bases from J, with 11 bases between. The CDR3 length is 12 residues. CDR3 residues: CASSGQTYEQYF. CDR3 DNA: TGTGCCAGTAGCGGACAGACCTACGAGCAGTACTTC.

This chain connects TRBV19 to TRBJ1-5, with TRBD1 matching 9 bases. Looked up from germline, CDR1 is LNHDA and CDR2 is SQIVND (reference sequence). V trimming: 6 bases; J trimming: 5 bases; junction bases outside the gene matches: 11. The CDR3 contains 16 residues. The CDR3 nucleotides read TGTGCCAGTAGGGCGTTGGGCGGGACAGGGCATCAGCCCCAGCATTTT. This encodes CASRALGGTGHQPQHF.